This entry concerns a single T cell receptor (beta chain). Its antigen is still unknown. The data were obtained in a study of blood T cells in healthy people across ages. The study isolated at least 7 million PBMCs from each sample. The second PCR ran roughly 7 to 11 cycles with a sample-barcoded 5' primer and J-beta primers. TCRdb ran MiXCR on the 5' RACE reads and lists one entry per CDR3 protein. The sample consists of 650,000 to 800,000 distinct CDR3 sequences, 40% to 50% of them appearing once. The CDR3 is 12 amino acids. V lost 5 bases and J 5 bases, leaving 9 bases between the germline ends. Germline CDR1 MNHEY, CDR2 SMNVEV (reference sequence). Overall study findings and caveats: Whereas aged donors had fewer naive CD4+ cells, long-lived donors had more of them and higher diversity.

Sequencing used blood. This chain joins TRBV27 and TRBJ1-1; tentatively, D is TRBD1 (5 bases). The receptor was derived from a man aged 55 to 70 in good health. This CDR3 is CASSAGRTEAFF. The CDR3 nucleotides are TGTGCCAGCAGTGCAGGGAGAACTGAAGCTTTCTTT.